The 18 T cell receptor beta chains below come from one sample, sequenced in a study of T-cell reconstitution after alpha-beta-depleted transplantation in children. The study, taken as a whole, reports: Reports say that about two months after transplant, the alpha-beta T cells came out of several hundred graft clones that had expanded.

Unique molecular identifiers were used in preparing the TCRbeta library. TCRdb analysed the PCR reads with MiXCR anew, one entry per CDR3 protein. The table lists roughly 30,000 distinct CDR3 sequences, 6.4% of them singletons. Their antigens are not known. This specimen consisted of peripheral blood, obtained 60 days after TCRalphabeta/CD19-depleted stem cell transplant. The receptors derive from a child less than two years old who had a stem cell transplant for acute myeloid leukemia, so the T cells may come from the graft donor.

In its sample, this clonotype was seen many times. The chain combines TRBV12-3 or TRBV12-4 with TRBJ2-3; TRBD1 aligns across 7 bases. The J segment lost 4 bases and the V segment lost 10 bases, leaving 8 bases of the junction unmatched. The CDR3 loop spans 13 amino acids. The CDR3 region is CATSKGGPDTQYF. Written as DNA, the CDR3 is TGTGCCACTTCGAAAGGGGGCCCAGATACGCAGTATTTT.

This clonotype came up many times. The rearrangement joins TRBV2 to TRBJ1-2; TRBD1 is a possible D gene (6 bases). CDR3 length: 15 amino acids. V was trimmed by 7 bases and J by 4 bases, leaving 19 bases between them. The germline V gene has CDR1 SNHLY and CDR2 FYNNEI. The CDR3, as DNA: TGTGCCAGCACAGTCCTTTTTGGACAGTGCTATGGCTACACCTTC. Translating gives CASTVLFGQCYGYTF.

This clonotype was seen many times. V and J are TRBV7-9 and TRBJ2-2; 11 nucleotides line up with TRBD2. Per germline, CDR1 SEHNR and CDR2 FQNEAQ (reference sequence). This CDR3 region has 16 residues. The junction had 6 bases not matched to a gene; V was cut back by 4 bases and J by 5 bases. The chain's CDR3 is CASSSGTSGRTGELFF. In DNA, the CDR3 is TGTGCCAGCAGCTCCGGGACTAGCGGAAGGACCGGGGAGCTGTTTTTT.

This clonotype was observed many times. This CDR3 is CASSREPGQTNGYTF. The CDR3 coding sequence is TGCGCCAGCAGCCGGGAACCGGGACAGACAAATGGCTACACCTTC. The chain carries TRBV5-1 and TRBJ1-2; 7 bases map to TRBD1. The germline gives CDR1 SGHRS, CDR2 YFSETQ. Trimming took 4 bases from V and 6 from J; bases not matched to a gene: 12. This CDR3 has 15 residues.

This clonotype was counted ten times or more. V gene TRBV12-3 or TRBV12-4 combines with J gene TRBJ2-1; maybe TRBD2 (7 bases). V dropped 6 bases and J dropped 9 bases, with 15 bases sitting between them. The CDR3 has 13 residues. The CDR3 is CASSLGRGGEQFF. The CDR3 region has the DNA TGTGCCAGCAGCCTGGGGAGGGGGGGTGAGCAGTTCTTC.

This clonotype was observed at least ten times. This chain links TRBV28 with TRBJ2-1; perhaps D is TRBD1 or TRBD2 (5 bases each). Trimming pared 5 bases from V and 10 bases from J, leaving 15 bases between. The CDR3 runs 13 residues. Germline loops: CDR1 MDHEN, CDR2 SYDVKM. The CDR3 coding sequence is TGTGCCAGCAGTCAGGACCTGGGGGACGAGCAGTTCTTC. As protein: CASSQDLGDEQFF. The entire variable domain, with the rest obtained from reference TRBV28 and TRBJ2-1, is as follows: DVKVTQSSRYLVKRTGEKVFLECVQDMDHENMFWYRQDPGLGLRLIYFSYDVKMKEKGDIPEGYSVSREKKERFSLILESASTNQTSMYLCASSQDLGDEQFFGPGTRLTVL.

In this sample, this clonotype is medium-sized (0.01 to 0.1%). The rearrangement links TRBV9 to TRBJ2-7; perhaps TRBD2 as D (6 bases). This CDR3 is built from 14 residues. Germline V lookup: CDR1 SGDLS, CDR2 YYNGEE. Trimming removed 1 base at V and 5 bases at J, with 13 bases between. This CDR3 reads CASSVSLTRNEQYF. In DNA form, the CDR3 reads TGTGCCAGCAGCGTATCTCTGACTAGAAACGAGCAGTACTTC. Combining the CDR3 with reference TRBV9 and TRBJ2-7 gives the whole variable domain DSGVTQTPKHLITATGQRVTLRCSPRSGDLSVYWYQQSLDQGLQFLIQYYNGEERAKGNILERFSAQQFPDLHSELNLSSLELGDSALYFCASSVSLTRNEQYFGPGTRLTVT.

At least ten counts were recorded for this clonotype. V gene TRBV4-3 combines with J gene TRBJ2-7; D possibly matches TRBD1 or TRBD2 (5 bases each). CDR3 size: 17 residues. V gave up 0 bases and J gave up 1 base, with 16 bases separating them. CDR1 and CDR2 from the germline V gene are LGHNA and YSLEER. CDR3 DNA sequence: TGCGCCAGCAGCCAAGACGGGGCAGGGATGGGTTCCTACGAGCAGTACTTC. Protein: CASSQDGAGMGSYEQYF.

Ten or more counts support this clonotype. V usage is TRBV5-1 and J usage is TRBJ2-3; a weak D match, TRBD1 (7 bases). CDR1 is SGHRS and CDR2 is YFSETQ in the germline V gene. The V gene lost 0 bases and the J gene lost 4 bases, with 12 bases spanning the gap. The CDR3 is 15 amino acids. CDR3: CASSLVAGGPDTQYF. The CDR3 DNA reads as TGCGCCAGCAGCTTGGTGGCAGGGGGGCCAGATACGCAGTATTTT.

This clonotype was found many times. This rearrangement joins TRBV6-5 to TRBJ1-5; possibly TRBD1 for D (6 bases). CDR1 and CDR2 from the germline V gene are MNHEY and SVGAGI. This CDR3 comprises 13 residues. V lost 6 bases, J lost 3 bases, and 9 bases lay in between. The CDR3 coding sequence is TGTGCCAGCAGCAGGGGTTACAATCAGCCCCAGCATTTT. Its translation is CASSRGYNQPQHF.

This clonotype appeared many times. This sequence joins TRBV24-1 and TRBJ2-1; D may be TRBD2 (5 bases). Germline CDR1 and CDR2: KGHDR and SFDVKD. V was shortened by 0 bases and J by 9 bases, with 5 bases between the two germline ends. The CDR3 has 12 residues. The CDR3 sequence is CATSDLGGEQFF. The CDR3, as DNA: TGTGCCACCAGTGATTTGGGAGGTGAGCAGTTCTTC.

This clonotype has ten or more counts. The chain employs TRBV7-2 and TRBJ2-1; TRBD2 agrees at 11 bases. The CDR3 sequence is 15 residues long. J gave up 6 bases and V 4 bases, and 5 bases lay outside the gene matches. Germline V gene sequence: CDR1 SGHTA, CDR2 FQGNSA. The CDR3 loop reads CASSSRLAGRNEQFF. Here the CDR3 DNA reads TGTGCCAGCAGCTCTCGACTAGCGGGACGCAATGAGCAGTTCTTC.

This clonotype appeared many times. The chain uses TRBV29-1 and TRBJ2-7; either TRBD1 or TRBD2 may fit D (7 bases each). CDR3 length equals 13 residues. CDR1 SQVTM and CDR2 ANQGSEA come from the germline V gene. Trimming left V 2 bases short and J 2 bases short, with 10 bases between. CDR3 in DNA: TGCAGCGTTGAACAGGGGGGGACCTACGAGCAGTACTTC. The encoded protein is CSVEQGGTYEQYF.

Many counts were recorded for this clonotype. The V and J genes are TRBV29-1 and TRBJ1-2; 8 positions match TRBD1. From germline, CDR1 is SQVTM and CDR2 ANQGSEA. The CDR3 has 13 amino acids. V trimming: 7 bases; J trimming: 1 base; junction bases outside the gene matches: 5. CDR3 bases: TGCAGCGCAACAGGGGGGAGTAACTATGGCTACACCTTC. As protein: CSATGGSNYGYTF. Full variable domain (rest looked up from reference TRBV29-1 and TRBJ1-2): SAVISQKPSRDICQRGTSLTIQCQVDSQVTMMFWYRQQPGQSLTLIATANQGSEATYESGFVIDKFPISRPNLTFSTLTVSNMSPEDSSIYLCSATGGSNYGYTFGSGTRLTVV.

This clonotype was found many times. V and J are TRBV4-2 and TRBJ2-1; D ambiguous. CDR1 and CDR2 from the germline V gene are LGHNA and YNFKEQ. Deletions cut 0 bases from V and 8 bases from J, with 20 bases between. The CDR3 totals 17 residues. The DNA for the CDR3 is TGTGCCAGCAGCCAAGATCCTCAATGGCCCGGCGTCGATGAGCAGTTCTTC. It is translated as CASSQDPQWPGVDEQFF.

As to this clonotype: A much more abundant neighbour one base away suggests this may be a read error. This chain connects TRBV20-1 to TRBJ2-7; no clear D. V was pared by 4 bases and J by 6 bases, with 19 bases between. The germline gives CDR1 DFQATT, CDR2 SNEGSKA (reference sequence). This CDR3 is built from 14 residues. Written as DNA, the CDR3 is TGCAGTGCTAAAGCCCCCCGGACGCCCGTCGAGCAGTACTTC. Residues: CSAKAPRTPVEQYF.

There are many counts of this clonotype. The chain is built from TRBV28 and TRBJ1-3, with D unresolved. Germline CDR1 is MDHEN and CDR2 is SYDVKM. CDR3 length equals 14 residues. V lost 8 bases, J lost 2 bases, and 13 bases lay in between. The CDR3 DNA sequence: TGTGCCAGCTCGACTCCCGAGGCTGGAAACACCATATATTTT. Its translation: CASSTPEAGNTIYF. The full variable domain, completed using reference TRBV28 and TRBJ1-3, is DVKVTQSSRYLVKRTGEKVFLECVQDMDHENMFWYRQDPGLGLRLIYFSYDVKMKEKGDIPEGYSVSREKKERFSLILESASTNQTSMYLCASSTPEAGNTIYFGEGSWLTVV.

This clonotype was counted only a few times. The rearrangement uses TRBV5-1 and TRBJ2-6, with TRBD2 matching 7 bases. The germline gives CDR1 SGHRS, CDR2 YFSETQ. This CDR3 has 14 residues. After removal of 8 bases from V and 2 bases from J, the junction contained 4 bases not matched to a gene. CDR3 sequence (DNA): TGCGCCAGGGCGGGAGTGGCTGGGGCCAACGTCCTGACTTTC. It specifies CARAGVAGANVLTF.